Each of the 3 T cell receptor beta chains below was sequenced from the same sample in a study of blood T cell repertoires in COVID-19. Profiling relied on immunoSEQ multiplex PCR, and the TCRdb table lists in-frame clones only, not all of them. The data hold 250,000 to 350,000 clones, with about four fifths observed a single time. The material sequenced was peripheral blood. The source of these receptors is a person between 65 and 79 years old with COVID-19, enrolled during active disease.

This chain links TRBV6-4 with TRBJ2-7, with D perhaps TRBD1 (6 bases). The CDR3 length is 15 residues. V was cut by 6 bases and J by 6 bases, with 21 bases left in between. Looked up from germline, CDR1 is MRHNA and CDR2 is SNTAGT. The CDR3 bases are TGTGCCAGCAGACCCTCGGGGCAGGGGTGGGCCGAGCAGTACTTC. This translates into CASRPSGQGWAEQYF.

This clone was seen a handful of times. The CDR3: CASSSLSQGNTIYF. CDR3 nucleotide sequence: TGTGCCAGCAGCTCCCTCTCCCAGGGAAACACCATATATTTT. The chain combines TRBV7-2 with TRBJ1-3; D gene uncertain. The CDR3 is 14 residues long. Trimming took off 4 bases at V and 4 bases at J, with 11 bases between the two ends. Germline assignment: CDR1 SGHTA and CDR2 FQGNSA. Full variable domain (remainder filled in from reference TRBV7-2 and TRBJ1-3): GAGVSQSPSNKVTEKGKDVELRCDPISGHTALYWYRQSLGQGLEFLIYFQGNSAPDKSGLPSDRFSAERTGGSVSTLTIQRTQQEDSAVYLCASSSLSQGNTIYFGEGSWLTVV.

The CDR3 DNA reads TGTGCCAGCAGTAAGCCCCCGGGACAGACTTACGAGCAGTACTTC. Translation: CASSKPPGQTYEQYF. This sequence joins TRBV6-5 and TRBJ2-7, with 7 bases fitting TRBD1. V lost 5 bases to trimming and J lost 4 bases; unmatched junction nucleotides: 11. The germline CDR1 and CDR2 sequences are MNHEY and SVGAGI. The CDR3 loop spans 15 amino acids.